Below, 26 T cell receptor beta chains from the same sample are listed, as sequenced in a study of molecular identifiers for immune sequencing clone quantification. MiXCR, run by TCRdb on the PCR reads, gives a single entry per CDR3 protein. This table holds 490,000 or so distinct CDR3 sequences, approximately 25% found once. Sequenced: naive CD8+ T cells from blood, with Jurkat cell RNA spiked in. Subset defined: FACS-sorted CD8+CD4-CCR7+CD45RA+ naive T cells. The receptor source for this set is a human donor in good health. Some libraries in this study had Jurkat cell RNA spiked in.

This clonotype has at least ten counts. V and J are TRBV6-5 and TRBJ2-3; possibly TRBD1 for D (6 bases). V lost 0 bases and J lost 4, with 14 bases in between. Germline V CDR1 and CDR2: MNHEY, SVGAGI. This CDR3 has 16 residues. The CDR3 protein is CASSYSITGLADTQYF. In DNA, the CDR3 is TGTGCCAGCAGTTACTCGATCACAGGGCTGGCAGATACGCAGTATTTT.

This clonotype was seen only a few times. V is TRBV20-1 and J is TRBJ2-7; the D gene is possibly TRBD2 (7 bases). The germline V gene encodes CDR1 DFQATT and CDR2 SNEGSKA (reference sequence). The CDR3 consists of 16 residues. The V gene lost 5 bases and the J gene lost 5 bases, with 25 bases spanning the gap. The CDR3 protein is CSAGEGGQESIHEQYF. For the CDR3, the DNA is TGCAGTGCTGGGGAGGGGGGTCAGGAATCAATCCACGAGCAGTACTTC.

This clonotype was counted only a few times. The CDR3 coding sequence is TGTGCCAGTAGTATATCCGGGGACACCGGGGAGCTGTTTTTT. Protein product: CASSISGDTGELFF. The rearrangement uses TRBV19 and TRBJ2-2; TRBD2 might be the D (5 bases). Trimming left V 2 bases short and J 3 bases short, with 7 bases between. In germline, CDR1 is LNHDA, CDR2 SQIVND (reference sequence). The CDR3 consists of 14 residues. Combining the CDR3 with reference TRBV19 and TRBJ2-2 gives the whole variable domain DGGITQSPKYLFRKEGQNVTLSCEQNLNHDAMYWYRQDPGQGLRLIYYSQIVNDFQKGDIAEGYSVSREKKESFPLTVTSAQKNPTAFYLCASSISGDTGELFFGEGSRLTVL.

The CDR3 DNA reads as TGCAGCGTGGGGGGCCAGGCGACCCCCTCCGAGCAGTACTTC. Translated, it gives CSVGGQATPSEQYF. V gene TRBV29-1 combines with J gene TRBJ2-7; D is possibly TRBD1 or TRBD2 (6 bases each). The CDR3 spans 14 residues. Trimming left V 6 bases short and J 6 bases short, with 21 bases between. Germline CDR1 and CDR2: SQVTM and ANQGSEA.

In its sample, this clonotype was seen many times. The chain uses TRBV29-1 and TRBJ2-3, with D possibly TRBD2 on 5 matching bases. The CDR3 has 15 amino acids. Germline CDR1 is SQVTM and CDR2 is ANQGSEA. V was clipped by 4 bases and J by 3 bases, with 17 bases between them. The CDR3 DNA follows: TGCAGCGTTGTACTCACTAGAAAGGAGACAGATACGCAGTATTTT. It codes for CSVVLTRKETDTQYF.

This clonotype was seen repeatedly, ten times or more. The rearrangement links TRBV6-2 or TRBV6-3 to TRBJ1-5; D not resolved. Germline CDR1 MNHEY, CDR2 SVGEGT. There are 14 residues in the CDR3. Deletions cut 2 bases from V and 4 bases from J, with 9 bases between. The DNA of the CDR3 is TGTGCCAGCAGTTACGGGGAGAGGAATCAGCCCCAGCATTTT. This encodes CASSYGERNQPQHF.

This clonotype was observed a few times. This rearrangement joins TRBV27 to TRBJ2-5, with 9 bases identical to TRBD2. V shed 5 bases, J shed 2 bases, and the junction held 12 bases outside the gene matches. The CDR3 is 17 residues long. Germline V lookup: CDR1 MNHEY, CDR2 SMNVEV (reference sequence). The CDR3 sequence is CASSSPGGGGLQETQYF. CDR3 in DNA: TGTGCCAGCAGTAGTCCCGGCGGGGGGGGGCTACAAGAGACCCAGTACTTC.

In DNA form, the CDR3 reads TGTGCCAGCGGGATTGGCGCTACCTACGAGCAGTACTTC. Translated: CASGIGATYEQYF. The chain has TRBV6-2 or TRBV6-3 and TRBJ2-7; no reliable D call. Trimming removed 8 bases from V and 2 bases from J, with 13 bases in between. CDR3 length equals 13 residues. Germline CDR1 is MNHEY and CDR2 is SVGEGT.

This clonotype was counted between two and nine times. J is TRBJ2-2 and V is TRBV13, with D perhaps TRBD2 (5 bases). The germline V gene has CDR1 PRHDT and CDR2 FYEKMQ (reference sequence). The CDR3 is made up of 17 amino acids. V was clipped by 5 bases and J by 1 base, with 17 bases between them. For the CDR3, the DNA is TGTGCCAGCAGCACCGCCGGGGAGTACAGGAACACCGGGGAGCTGTTTTTT. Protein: CASSTAGEYRNTGELFF.

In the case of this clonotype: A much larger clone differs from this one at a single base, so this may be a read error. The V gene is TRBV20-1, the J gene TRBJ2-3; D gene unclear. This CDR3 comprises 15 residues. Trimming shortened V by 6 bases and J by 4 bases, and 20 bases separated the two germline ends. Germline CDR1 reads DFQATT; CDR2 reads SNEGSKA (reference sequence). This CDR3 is CSAQRYPGRSDTQYF. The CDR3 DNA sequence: TGCAGTGCACAGAGGTACCCTGGCAGATCAGATACGCAGTATTTT.

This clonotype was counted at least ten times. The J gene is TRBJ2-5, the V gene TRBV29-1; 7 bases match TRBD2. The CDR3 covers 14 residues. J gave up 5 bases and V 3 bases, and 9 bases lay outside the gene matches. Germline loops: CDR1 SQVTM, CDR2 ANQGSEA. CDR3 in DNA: TGCAGCGTTGAGCTAGCGGTTTTATCCGAGACCCAGTACTTC. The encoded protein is CSVELAVLSETQYF.

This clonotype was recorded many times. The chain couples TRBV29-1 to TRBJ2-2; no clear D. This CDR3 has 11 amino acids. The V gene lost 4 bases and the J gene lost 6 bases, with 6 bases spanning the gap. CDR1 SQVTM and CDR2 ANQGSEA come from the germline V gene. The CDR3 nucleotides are TGCAGCGTTGTCGGATCCGGGGAGCTGTTTTTT. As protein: CSVVGSGELFF.

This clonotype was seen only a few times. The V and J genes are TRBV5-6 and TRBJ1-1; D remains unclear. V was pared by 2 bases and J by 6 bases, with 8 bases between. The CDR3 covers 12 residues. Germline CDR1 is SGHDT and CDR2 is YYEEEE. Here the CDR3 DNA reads TGTGCCAGCAGCTTTTCCAGTGCTGAAGCTTTCTTT. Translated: CASSFSSAEAFF. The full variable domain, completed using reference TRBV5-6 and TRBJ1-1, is DAGVTQSPTHLIKTRGQQVTLRCSPKSGHDTVSWYQQALGQGPQFIFQYYEEEERQRGNFPDRFSGHQFPNYSSELNVNALLLGDSALYLCASSFSSAEAFFGQGTRLTVV.

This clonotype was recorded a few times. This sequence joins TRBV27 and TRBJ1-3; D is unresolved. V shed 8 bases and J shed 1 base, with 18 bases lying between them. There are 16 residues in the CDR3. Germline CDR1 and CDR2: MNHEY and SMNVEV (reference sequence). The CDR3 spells CASSPGSYESGNTIYF. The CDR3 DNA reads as TGTGCCAGCTCTCCGGGTTCCTACGAATCTGGAAACACCATATATTTT.

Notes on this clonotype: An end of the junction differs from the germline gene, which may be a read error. CDR3 bases: TGTGCCAGCAGTGAAGGGAACTATGACTACACCTTC. Translated: CASSEGNYDYTF. The chain employs TRBV6-1 and TRBJ1-2; D call uncertain. Germline CDR1 MNHNS, CDR2 SASEGT. This CDR3 is built from 12 residues.

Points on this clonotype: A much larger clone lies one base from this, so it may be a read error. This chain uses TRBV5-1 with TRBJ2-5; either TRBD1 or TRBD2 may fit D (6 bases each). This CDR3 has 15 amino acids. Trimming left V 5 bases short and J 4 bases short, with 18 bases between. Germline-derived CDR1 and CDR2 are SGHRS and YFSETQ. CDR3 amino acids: CASSLPGAWGETQYF. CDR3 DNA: TGCGCCAGCAGTCTCCCGGGGGCCTGGGGAGAGACCCAGTACTTC.

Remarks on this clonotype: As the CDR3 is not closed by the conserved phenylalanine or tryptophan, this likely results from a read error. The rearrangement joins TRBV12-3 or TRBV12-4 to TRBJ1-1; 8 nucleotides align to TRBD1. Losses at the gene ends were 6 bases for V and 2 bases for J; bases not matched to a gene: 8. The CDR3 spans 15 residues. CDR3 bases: TGTGCCAGCAGAACTAGACAGGGGAGTAACACTGAAGCTTTCTCT. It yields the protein CASRTRQGSNTEAFS.

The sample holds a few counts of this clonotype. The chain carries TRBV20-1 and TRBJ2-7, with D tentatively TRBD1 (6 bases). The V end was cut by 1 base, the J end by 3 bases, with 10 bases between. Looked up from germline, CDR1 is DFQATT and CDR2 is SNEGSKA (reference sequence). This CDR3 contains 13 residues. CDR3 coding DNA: TGCAGTGCTAGAGGGACAGTAAGCTACGAGCAGTACTTC. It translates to CSARGTVSYEQYF.

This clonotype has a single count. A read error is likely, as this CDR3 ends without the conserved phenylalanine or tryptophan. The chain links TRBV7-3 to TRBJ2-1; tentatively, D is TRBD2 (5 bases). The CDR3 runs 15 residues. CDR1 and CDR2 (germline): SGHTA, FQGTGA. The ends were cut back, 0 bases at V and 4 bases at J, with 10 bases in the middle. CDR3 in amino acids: CASSLTGETYNEQFS. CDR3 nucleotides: TGTGCCAGCAGCTTAACGGGAGAAACTTACAATGAGCAGTTCTCC.

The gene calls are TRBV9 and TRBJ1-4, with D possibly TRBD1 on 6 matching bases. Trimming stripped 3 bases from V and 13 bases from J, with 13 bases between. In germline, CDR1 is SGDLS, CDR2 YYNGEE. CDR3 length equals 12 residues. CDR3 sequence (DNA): TGTGCCAGCAGCGGAGAGGGGGAATTACTGTTTTTT. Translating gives CASSGEGELLFF.

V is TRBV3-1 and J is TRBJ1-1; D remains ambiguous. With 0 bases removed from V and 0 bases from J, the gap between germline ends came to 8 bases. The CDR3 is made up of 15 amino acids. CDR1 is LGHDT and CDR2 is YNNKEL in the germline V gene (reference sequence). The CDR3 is CASSQDPSMNTEAFF. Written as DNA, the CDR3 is TGTGCCAGCAGCCAAGATCCCAGTATGAACACTGAAGCTTTCTTT.

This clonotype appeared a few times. CDR3 in amino acids: CSVKGAWAYEQYF. DNA for the CDR3: TGCAGCGTTAAGGGCGCGTGGGCGTACGAGCAGTACTTC. The chain joins TRBV29-1 to TRBJ2-7; no firm D call. V gave up 5 bases and J gave up 4 bases, with 15 bases separating them. Germline CDR1 and CDR2: SQVTM and ANQGSEA. There are 13 residues in the CDR3.

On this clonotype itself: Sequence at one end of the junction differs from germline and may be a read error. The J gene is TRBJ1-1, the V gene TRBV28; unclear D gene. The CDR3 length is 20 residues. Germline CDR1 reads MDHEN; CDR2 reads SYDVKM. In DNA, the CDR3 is TGTGCCAGCAGTCCTTTTTCCCTCATGGGGAGGGCGTGGGAGAACACTGCAGCTTTCTTT. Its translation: CASSPFSLMGRAWENTAAFF.

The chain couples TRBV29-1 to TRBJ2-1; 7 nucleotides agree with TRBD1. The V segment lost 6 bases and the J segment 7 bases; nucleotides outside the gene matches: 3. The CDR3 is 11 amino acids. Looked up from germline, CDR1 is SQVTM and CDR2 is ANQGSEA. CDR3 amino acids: CSVPGGNEQFF. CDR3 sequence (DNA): TGCAGCGTCCCAGGGGGTAATGAGCAGTTCTTC.

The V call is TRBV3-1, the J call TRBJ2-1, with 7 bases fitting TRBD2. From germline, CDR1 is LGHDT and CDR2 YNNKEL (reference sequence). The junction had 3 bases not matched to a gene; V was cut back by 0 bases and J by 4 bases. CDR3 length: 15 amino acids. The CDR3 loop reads CASSQEGGLYNEQFF. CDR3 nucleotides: TGTGCCAGCAGCCAAGAGGGGGGACTATACAATGAGCAGTTCTTC.

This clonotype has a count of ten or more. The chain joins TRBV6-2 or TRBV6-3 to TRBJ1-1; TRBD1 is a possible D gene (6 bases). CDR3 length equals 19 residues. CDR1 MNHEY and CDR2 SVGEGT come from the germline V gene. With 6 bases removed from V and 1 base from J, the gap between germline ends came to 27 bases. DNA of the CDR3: TGTGCCAGCAGCGCGCCTCCCCCCGTGCCCGGACAGTCGAACACTGAAGCTTTCTTT. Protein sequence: CASSAPPPVPGQSNTEAFF.